These 13 T cell receptor beta chains came from one sample sequenced in a study of CXCR3-negative and CXCR3-positive naive CD8 T cells. Through 5' RACE with UMI labels, the TRB cDNA libraries were prepared. Following a re-call of the 5' RACE reads, TCRdb has one entry per CDR3 protein and lacks DNA. This table lists about 130,000 distinct CDR3 sequences. Sequences were obtained from naive CXCR3- CD8+ T cells from blood. Subset meaning: CD45RO-CCR7+CD27+CD95- naive CD8+ T cells lacking CXCR3 (TNR3-). All receptors come from a human donor in good health. Some clones in this sample may be carry-over from other donors' samples.

The chain has TRBV5-1 and TRBJ2-1. This CDR3 spans 15 amino acids. The germline V gene has CDR1 SGHRS and CDR2 YFSETQ. The CDR3 loop reads CASSPFAESYNEQFF.

The chain carries TRBV29-1 and TRBJ2-7; as DNA is missing, the TRBD1 call by TCRdb cannot be tested. Germline values: CDR1 SQVTM, CDR2 ANQGSEA. The CDR3 contains 11 residues. CDR3 sequence: CSAVRQGEQYF.

The chain uses TRBV9 and TRBJ1-3. CDR1 and CDR2 from the germline V gene are SGDLS and YYNGEE. The length of the CDR3 is 13 residues. The CDR3 region is CASSEDSGNTIYF.

This chain links TRBV29-1 with TRBJ2-7; lacking DNA, the TRBD1 call made by TCRdb goes unchecked. The germline CDR1 and CDR2 sequences are SQVTM and ANQGSEA. CDR3 length: 13 residues. The CDR3 sequence is CSVLRQGSYEQYF.

V gene TRBV23-1 combines with J gene TRBJ2-2. TRBV23-1 is recorded as an ORF, its role being uncertain. The CDR3 consists of 11 residues. CDR3 region: CASSQVGELFF.

V gene TRBV13 combines with J gene TRBJ1-6; TCRdb picks TRBD1, but there is no DNA to check that call. CDR3 length equals 14 residues. Germline CDR1 is PRHDT and CDR2 is FYEKMQ (reference sequence). CDR3 protein: CASSLGDRDSPLHF.

V usage is TRBV12-3 or TRBV12-4 and J usage is TRBJ2-7; without DNA, the TCRdb call of TRBD1 cannot be checked. The CDR3 runs to 14 residues. The CDR3 region is CASSLPGAPYEQYF.

The V call is TRBV7-9, the J call TRBJ2-7; TCRdb's D call of TRBD1 is untestable without DNA. Germline assignment: CDR1 SEHNR and CDR2 FQNEAQ (reference sequence). CDR3 length: 15 residues. The CDR3 sequence: CASSPPAAAIYEQYF. Looking up the rest from reference TRBV7-9 and TRBJ2-7 gives the full variable domain: DTGVSQNPRHKITKRGQNVTFRCDPISEHNRLYWYRQTLGQGPEFLTYFQNEAQLEKSRLLSDRFSAERPKGSFSTLEIQRTEQGDSAMYLCASSPPAAAIYEQYFGPGTRLTVT.

The CDR3 loop reads CASSSTGGADIQYF. J is TRBJ2-4 and V is TRBV7-2; without DNA, the TCRdb call of TRBD1 cannot be checked. The CDR3 has 14 residues. Germline V gives CDR1 SGHTA, CDR2 FQGNSA.

V gene TRBV7-6 combines with J gene TRBJ2-7; TCRdb's assignment of TRBD1 cannot be checked, as there is no DNA. CDR3 length: 15 residues. Germline V gene data show CDR1 as SGHVS and CDR2 as FNYEAQ. CDR3 region: CASSLGRTGGDEQYF.

The gene calls are TRBV27 and TRBJ1-1; TCRdb designates TRBD1, a call that cannot be tested without DNA. This CDR3 has 15 residues. Germline CDR1 is MNHEY and CDR2 is SMNVEV (reference sequence). CDR3 sequence: CASRYSGAENTEAFF.

This chain uses TRBV12-3 or TRBV12-4 with TRBJ2-5; TCRdb designates TRBD1, a call that cannot be tested without DNA. This CDR3 has 15 residues. CDR3 loop: CASRASSGGSETQYF.

The rearrangement joins TRBV14 to TRBJ1-4. The germline V gene encodes CDR1 SGHDN and CDR2 FVKESK. The CDR3 length is 15 residues. The CDR3 protein is CASSQEPAAEEKLFF.